This T cell receptor (beta chain) was observed in a study of T cell responses to AZD1222 COVID-19 vaccine. The CDR3 is 14 residues long. Trimming cost V 4 bases and J 2 bases; bases outside gene matches: 4. Germline CDR1 reads LGHDT; CDR2 reads YNNKEL (reference sequence). On this clone: Antigen specificity is unknown.

Whole-study results and caveats: A reported finding is that nearly half of spike-specific TCRs target unmutated variant regions.

Repertoires were generated with immunoSEQ multiplex PCR, while TCRdb's copy carries only in-frame clones and drops some. This table holds some 63,000 clones, 89% found once. The sequence was obtained from an adult who received the AZD1222 COVID-19 vaccine. The V and J genes are TRBV3-1 (or the pseudogene TRBV3-2) and TRBJ1-2, with 7 bases aligning to TRBD1. The starting material was peripheral blood, obtained 28 days after the second AZD1222 dose. The CDR3 sequence is CASSLQQGNYGYTF. The CDR3, as DNA: TGTGCCAGCAGCCTACAACAGGGGAACTATGGCTACACCTTC.